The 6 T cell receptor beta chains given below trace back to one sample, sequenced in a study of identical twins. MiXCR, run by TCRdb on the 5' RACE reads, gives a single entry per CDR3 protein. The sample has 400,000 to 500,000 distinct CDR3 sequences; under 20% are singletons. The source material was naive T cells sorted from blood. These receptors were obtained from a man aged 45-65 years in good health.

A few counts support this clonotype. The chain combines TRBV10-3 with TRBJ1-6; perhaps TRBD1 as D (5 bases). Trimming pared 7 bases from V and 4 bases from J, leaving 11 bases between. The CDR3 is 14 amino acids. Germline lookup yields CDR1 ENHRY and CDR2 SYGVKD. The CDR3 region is CAINPGAYNSPLHF. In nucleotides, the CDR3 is TGTGCCATCAATCCCGGGGCTTATAATTCACCCCTCCACTTT.

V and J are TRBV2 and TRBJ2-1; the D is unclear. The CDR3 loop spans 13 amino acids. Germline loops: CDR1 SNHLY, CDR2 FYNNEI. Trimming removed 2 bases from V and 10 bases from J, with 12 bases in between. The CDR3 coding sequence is TGTGCCAGCAGTGAATTGGGATTTGGGGAGCAGTTCTTC. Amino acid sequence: CASSELGFGEQFF.

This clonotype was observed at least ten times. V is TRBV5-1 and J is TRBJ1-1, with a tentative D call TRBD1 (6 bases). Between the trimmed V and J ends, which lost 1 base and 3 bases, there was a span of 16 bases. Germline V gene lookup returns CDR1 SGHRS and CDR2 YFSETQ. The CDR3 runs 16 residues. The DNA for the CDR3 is TGCGCCAGCAGCTTGAGAGGCGGGGGCGCTGACACTGAAGCTTTCTTT. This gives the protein CASSLRGGGADTEAFF.

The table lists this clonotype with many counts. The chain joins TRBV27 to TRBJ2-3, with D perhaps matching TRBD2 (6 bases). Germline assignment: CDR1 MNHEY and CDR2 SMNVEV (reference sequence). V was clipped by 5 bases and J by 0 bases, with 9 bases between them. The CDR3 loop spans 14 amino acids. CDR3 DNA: TGTGCCAGCAGTCCGGGAGCTAGCACAGATACGCAGTATTTT. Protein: CASSPGASTDTQYF.

The CDR3 DNA follows: TGTGCCAGTACCATTCAGGTCGGTCCCTACGAGCAGTACTTC. It yields the protein CASTIQVGPYEQYF. The chain has TRBV19 and TRBJ2-7; D not certain. The CDR3 has 14 residues. Germline CDR1 and CDR2: LNHDA and SQIVND (reference sequence). V dropped 7 bases and J dropped 2 bases, with 15 bases sitting between them.

The CDR3 sequence: CASSQVWTRLRNEQFF. The CDR3, as DNA: TGTGCCAGCAGCCAAGTATGGACTAGGTTGCGCAATGAGCAGTTCTTC. The chain is built from TRBV3-1 and TRBJ2-1; 7 positions agree with TRBD2. Germline trimming cut 1 base from V and 6 bases from J; bases unmatched to any gene: 9. CDR1 is LGHDT, CDR2 YNNKEL, per germline (reference sequence). The CDR3 has 16 amino acids.